This is a list of T cell receptor beta chains from one sample in a study of T-cell memory formation after mild COVID-19. TCRdb analysed the 5' RACE reads with MiXCR anew, one entry per CDR3 protein. Altogether tens of thousands of distinct CDR3 sequences are present, roughly 16% being singletons, with the ten largest covering 1.1% to 1.5%. Source material: PBMCs or a T cell subset sorted from them (not recorded which). All receptors derive from an adult who had mild COVID-19 (a few samples of this study predate the infection). Cell type and time point are not known. The CDR3 runs from the conserved cysteine through the conserved F or W. The D gene is left open where the match is weak. Clone size is not always given. Where it is, it says once, few, many or a class for expanded clones.

d_call: NA; j_call: TRBJ2-3; clone_size: NA; v_call: TRBV11-2; cdr3_nt: TGTGCCAGCAGCTCCTGGGGCATGTCAGATACGCAGTATTTT; cdr3_aa: CASSSWGMSDTQYF
d_call: TRBD2; j_call: TRBJ2-3; clone_size: many; v_call: TRBV7-6; cdr3_nt: TGTGCCAGCAGCTCGGGGGGGTTGAATACGCAGTATTTT; cdr3_aa: CASSSGGLNTQYF
d_call: TRBD1; j_call: TRBJ2-7; clone_size: many; v_call: TRBV2; cdr3_nt: TGTGCCAGCAGCGGACAGGGGGCCGGTGAGCAGTACTTC; cdr3_aa: CASSGQGAGEQYF
d_call: TRBD2; j_call: TRBJ2-1; clone_size: many; v_call: TRBV9; cdr3_nt: TGTGCCAGCAGCCCCCGGACTAGCTCCTACAATGAGCAGTTCTTC; cdr3_aa: CASSPRTSSYNEQFF
d_call: NA; j_call: TRBJ2-7; clone_size: NA; v_call: TRBV5-1; cdr3_nt: TGCGCCAGCAGCTTGGCCCCCGGCGACGAGCAGTACTTC; cdr3_aa: CASSLAPGDEQYF
d_call: TRBD2; j_call: TRBJ2-1; clone_size: many; v_call: TRBV7-9; cdr3_nt: TGTGCCAGCAGCCCACAAGCCGGACTAGCGGGAGTCAATGAGCAGTTCTTC; cdr3_aa: CASSPQAGLAGVNEQFF
d_call: TRBD1; j_call: TRBJ2-3; clone_size: many; v_call: TRBV7-2; cdr3_nt: TGTGCCAGCAGCTTAGCTGGGACAGGCACAGATACGCAGTATTTT; cdr3_aa: CASSLAGTGTDTQYF
d_call: NA; j_call: TRBJ2-7; clone_size: many; v_call: TRBV29-1; cdr3_nt: TGCAGCGTTGACCCCGGGACCGGCCCCTACGAGCAGTACTTC; cdr3_aa: CSVDPGTGPYEQYF
d_call: NA; j_call: TRBJ2-2; clone_size: many; v_call: TRBV5-1; cdr3_nt: TGCGCCAGCAGCCCATCTCTTTCTACCGGGGAGCTGTTTTTT; cdr3_aa: CASSPSLSTGELFF
d_call: NA; j_call: TRBJ1-1; clone_size: many; v_call: TRBV12-3/TRBV12-4; cdr3_nt: TGTGCCAGCAGTTTTCGTGGGAGGGACACTGAAGCTTTCTTT; cdr3_aa: CASSFRGRDTEAFF
d_call: NA; j_call: TRBJ2-7; clone_size: many; v_call: TRBV3-1; cdr3_nt: TGTGCCAGCAGCCAAGATGGGGCTGGAACCTACGAGCAGTACTTC; cdr3_aa: CASSQDGAGTYEQYF
d_call: NA; j_call: TRBJ1-3; clone_size: NA; v_call: TRBV5-4; cdr3_nt: TGTGCCAGCAGCTTGGGAGGGAAGGCGCCTGGAAACACCATATATTTT; cdr3_aa: CASSLGGKAPGNTIYF
d_call: TRBD1; j_call: TRBJ2-1; clone_size: many; v_call: TRBV5-1; cdr3_nt: TGCGCCAGCAGCTTACAGGGGTTTGAGCAGTTCTTC; cdr3_aa: CASSLQGFEQFF
d_call: NA; j_call: TRBJ2-7; clone_size: many; v_call: TRBV15; cdr3_nt: TGTGCCACCAGCAGAGATCCTGGTTACGAGCAGTACTTC; cdr3_aa: CATSRDPGYEQYF
d_call: TRBD2; j_call: TRBJ2-1; clone_size: few; v_call: TRBV5-1; cdr3_nt: TGCGCCAGCAGCGGATCCGGACTAGCGGGACTCTACAATGAGCAGTTCTTC; cdr3_aa: CASSGSGLAGLYNEQFF
d_call: NA; j_call: TRBJ2-7; clone_size: many; v_call: TRBV30; cdr3_nt: TGTGCCTGGAGTGTAGGGATGGGGTCCGACGAGCAGTACTTC; cdr3_aa: CAWSVGMGSDEQYF
d_call: TRBD2; j_call: TRBJ2-2; clone_size: few; v_call: TRBV20-1; cdr3_nt: TGCAGTGCTAGAGATCGTAGGAATAGCGGGGGGGCGAACACCGGGGAGCTGTTTTTT; cdr3_aa: CSARDRRNSGGANTGELFF
d_call: NA; j_call: TRBJ1-4; clone_size: many; v_call: TRBV13; cdr3_nt: TGTGCCAGCAGCAATCAGGGGTCTCGGAGTAAACTGTTTTTT; cdr3_aa: CASSNQGSRSKLFF